These 16 T cell receptor beta chains were all obtained from the same sample, sequenced in a study of neurological immune-mediated disorders. TCRdb reanalysed the 5' RACE reads using MiXCR and keeps one entry per CDR3 protein. The table has about 43,000 distinct CDR3 sequences, about 12% seen once. Sequenced material: PBMCs. These receptors were collected from a female donor in good health.

This clonotype was observed at least ten times. The genes are TRBV14 and TRBJ2-1, with 10 nucleotides matching TRBD2. Unmatched junction bases numbered 11, after V lost 3 bases and J lost 9 bases. Looked up from germline, CDR1 is SGHDN and CDR2 is FVKESK. This CDR3 has 16 residues. The CDR3 DNA follows: TGTGCCAGCAGCCAGGCTACCGGGACTAGCGTCGTTGAGCAGTTCTTC. Translation: CASSQATGTSVVEQFF.

V gene TRBV29-1 combines with J gene TRBJ2-3; D unresolved. The germline CDR1 and CDR2 sequences are SQVTM and ANQGSEA. Between the trimmed V and J ends, which lost 6 bases and 0 bases, there was a span of 4 bases. This CDR3 spans 11 amino acids. The CDR3 DNA sequence: TGCAGCGTGTCTAGCACAGATACGCAGTATTTT. Its protein product is CSVSSTDTQYF.

Many counts were recorded for this clonotype. The V gene is TRBV10-3, the J gene TRBJ2-1; TRBD1 agrees at 7 bases. Germline CDR1 and CDR2: ENHRY and SYGVKD. This CDR3 spans 16 amino acids. V gave up 4 bases and J gave up 6 bases; unmatched junction bases: 12. CDR3 region: CAISALGTEKRNEQFF. DNA of the CDR3: TGTGCCATCAGTGCGCTGGGGACAGAGAAGCGCAATGAGCAGTTCTTC.

This clonotype has at least ten counts. This sequence joins TRBV6-5 and TRBJ2-1; weak D call: TRBD1 (5 bases). In germline, CDR1 is MNHEY, CDR2 SVGAGI. The CDR3 runs to 14 residues. Trimming pared 6 bases from V and 5 bases from J, leaving 14 bases between. The CDR3 nucleotides are TGTGCCAGCAGGGCGGCGGCAGGGAACAATGAGCAGTTCTTC. It yields the protein CASRAAAGNNEQFF.

This clonotype was counted ten times or more. This chain links TRBV2 with TRBJ2-1; 10 bases align to TRBD1. Germline-derived CDR1 and CDR2 are SNHLY and FYNNEI. CDR3 size: 15 residues. Germline trimming cut 6 bases from V and 3 bases from J; bases unmatched to any gene: 5. The CDR3 nucleotides are TGTGCCAGCAGGATCGGGACAGGGGACTACAATGAGCAGTTCTTC. This translates into CASRIGTGDYNEQFF.

As regards this clonotype: It is unclear where the CDR3 begins or ends on the DNA, so no DNA is shown, and the CDR3 is as TCRdb lists it. The chain is built from TRBV6-5 and TRBJ2-2; the table's D call, TRBD1, has no DNA check behind it. The CDR3 is 23 amino acids long, termini counted. From germline, CDR1 is MNHEY and CDR2 SVGAGI. The CDR3 loop reads CASKRQGGNYEQYFGPGTGELFF.

This clonotype was observed many times. V gene TRBV5-1 combines with J gene TRBJ2-6, with 7 bases matching TRBD2. Germline CDR1 SGHRS, CDR2 YFSETQ. V lost 2 bases and J lost 0; bases outside the gene matches: 11. The CDR3 has 19 amino acids. The CDR3 region has the DNA TGCGCCAGCAGCTTAGAAGCGGGGCATCAAAGCTCTGGGGCCAACGTCCTGACTTTC. As protein: CASSLEAGHQSSGANVLTF.

There are many counts of this clonotype. The chain couples TRBV30 to TRBJ1-6; 9 positions match TRBD1. Germline V gives CDR1 GTSNPN, CDR2 SVGIG (reference sequence). The CDR3 is 13 residues long. V shed 1 base and J 8 bases; nucleotides not matched to a gene: 0. The DNA for the CDR3 is TGTGCCTGGAGTGGGGACAGGGATTCACCCCTCCACTTT. It specifies CAWSGDRDSPLHF.

This clonotype occurred many times. The rearrangement links TRBV9 to TRBJ1-6; no clear D. This CDR3 spans 15 amino acids. CDR1 and CDR2 from the germline V gene are SGDLS and YYNGEE. V lost 1 base and J 0 bases, leaving 5 bases between the germline ends. As DNA, the CDR3 is TGTGCCAGCAGCGTAACAGACTCCTATAATTCACCCCTCCACTTT. As protein: CASSVTDSYNSPLHF. Complete variable domain (other parts from reference TRBV9 and TRBJ1-6): DSGVTQTPKHLITATGQRVTLRCSPRSGDLSVYWYQQSLDQGLQFLIQYYNGEERAKGNILERFSAQQFPDLHSELNLSSLELGDSALYFCASSVTDSYNSPLHFGNGTRLTVT.

This clonotype was counted ten times or more. J is TRBJ1-5 and V is TRBV20-1, with D unclear. This CDR3 spans 15 amino acids. Germline lookup yields CDR1 DFQATT and CDR2 SNEGSKA (reference sequence). The ends were cut back, 0 bases at V and 5 bases at J, with 14 bases in the middle. This CDR3 reads CSARESGGRYQPQHF. The CDR3 DNA sequence: TGCAGTGCTAGAGAGTCAGGAGGGCGGTATCAGCCCCAGCATTTT.

This clonotype was recorded many times. This chain uses TRBV12-3 or TRBV12-4 with TRBJ1-5; TRBD1 might be the D (6 bases). Deletions cut 3 bases from V and 4 bases from J, with 10 bases between. This CDR3 is built from 14 residues. The CDR3 DNA is TGTGCCAGCAGTTTCGGGGGGCAGAATCAGCCCCAGCATTTT. Translation: CASSFGGQNQPQHF.

This clonotype has a count of ten or more. One end of the junction does not line up with germline, which may come from a read error. The chain has TRBV7-7 and TRBJ2-2; D remains ambiguous. Germline-derived CDR1 and CDR2 are SSHAT and FNYEAQ (reference sequence). The CDR3 extends over 13 amino acids. The CDR3 spells CASSPLRAGELFF. The CDR3 bases are TGTGCTAGCAGCCCTCTCAGAGCCGGGGAGCTGTTTTTT.

This clonotype was seen ten or more times. The chain is built from TRBV2 and TRBJ1-1, with a possible D match to TRBD1 (6 bases). The CDR3 extends over 14 amino acids. Trimming stripped 7 bases from V and 6 bases from J, with 18 bases between. Germline assignment: CDR1 SNHLY and CDR2 FYNNEI. CDR3 protein: CASTPPGGQSEAFF. In DNA, the CDR3 is TGTGCCAGCACCCCCCCGGGGGGGCAGTCTGAAGCTTTCTTT.

In its sample, this clonotype was seen a few times. This rearrangement joins TRBV7-6 to TRBJ2-2; a possible D gene is TRBD2 (5 bases). The V end lost 0 bases, the J end lost 1 base, and 6 bases lay between the germline ends. Germline lookup yields CDR1 SGHVS and CDR2 FNYEAQ. The CDR3 sequence is 15 residues long. The CDR3 here is CASSLAGVNTGELFF. CDR3 DNA sequence: TGTGCCAGCAGCTTAGCCGGGGTGAACACCGGGGAGCTGTTTTTT.

The J gene is TRBJ2-7, the V gene TRBV7-6, with TRBD2 identical over 8 bases. This CDR3 region has 16 residues. Germline-derived CDR1 and CDR2 are SGHVS and FNYEAQ. The trim removed 5 bases at V and 0 bases at J, leaving 9 bases unmatched. In nucleotides, the CDR3 is TGTGCCAGCAGCCCCCCGGGAGGGGCTCCCTCCTACGAGCAGTACTTC. Its translation: CASSPPGGAPSYEQYF.

The chain carries TRBV6-5 and TRBJ2-7, with D maybe TRBD1 (6 bases). V was clipped by 4 bases and J by 4 bases, with 14 bases between them. The CDR3 sequence is 14 residues long. Germline assignment: CDR1 MNHEY and CDR2 SVGAGI. The CDR3, as DNA: TGTGCCAGCAGTTCACTGACAGGAACTTACGAGCAGTACTTC. Encoded protein: CASSSLTGTYEQYF.